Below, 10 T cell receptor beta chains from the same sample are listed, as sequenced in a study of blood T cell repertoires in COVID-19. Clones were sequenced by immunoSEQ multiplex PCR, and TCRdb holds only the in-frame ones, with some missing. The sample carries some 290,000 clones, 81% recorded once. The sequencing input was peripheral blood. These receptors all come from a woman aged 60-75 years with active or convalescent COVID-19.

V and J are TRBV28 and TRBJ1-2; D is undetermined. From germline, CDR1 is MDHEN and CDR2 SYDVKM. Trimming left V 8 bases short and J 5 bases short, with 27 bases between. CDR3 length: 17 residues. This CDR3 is CASAGADRNRAIYGYTF. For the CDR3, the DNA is TGTGCCAGCGCGGGCGCGGACCGCAACCGGGCAATTTATGGCTACACCTTC.

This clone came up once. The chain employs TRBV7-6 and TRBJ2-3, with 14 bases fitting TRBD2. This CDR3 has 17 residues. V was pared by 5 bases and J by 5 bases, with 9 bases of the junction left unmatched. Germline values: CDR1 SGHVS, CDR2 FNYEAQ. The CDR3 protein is CASSPRLAGGQVDTQYF. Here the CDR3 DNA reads TGTGCCAGCAGCCCCCGACTAGCGGGGGGGCAGGTAGATACGCAGTATTTT.

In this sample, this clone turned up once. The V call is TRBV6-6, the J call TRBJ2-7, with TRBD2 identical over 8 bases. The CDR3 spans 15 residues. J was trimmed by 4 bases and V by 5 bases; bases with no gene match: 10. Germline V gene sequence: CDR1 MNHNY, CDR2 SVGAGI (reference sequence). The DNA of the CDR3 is TGTGCCAGCAGTGACCAGACCGGGGGGGAATACGAGCAGTACTTC. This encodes CASSDQTGGEYEQYF.

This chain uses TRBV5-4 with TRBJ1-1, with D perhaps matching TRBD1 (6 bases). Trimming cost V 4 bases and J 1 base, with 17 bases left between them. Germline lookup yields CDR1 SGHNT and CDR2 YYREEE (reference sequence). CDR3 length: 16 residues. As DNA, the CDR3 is TGTGCCAGCAGCCTGGGGGGCAGTGACAGGAACACTGAAGCTTTCTTT. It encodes CASSLGGSDRNTEAFF.

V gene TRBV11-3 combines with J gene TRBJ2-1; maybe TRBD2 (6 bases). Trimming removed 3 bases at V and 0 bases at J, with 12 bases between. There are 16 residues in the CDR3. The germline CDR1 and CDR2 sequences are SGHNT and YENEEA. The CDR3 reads CASSFGGVSSYNEQFF. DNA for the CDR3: TGTGCCAGCAGCTTTGGCGGGGTTAGCTCCTACAATGAGCAGTTCTTC.

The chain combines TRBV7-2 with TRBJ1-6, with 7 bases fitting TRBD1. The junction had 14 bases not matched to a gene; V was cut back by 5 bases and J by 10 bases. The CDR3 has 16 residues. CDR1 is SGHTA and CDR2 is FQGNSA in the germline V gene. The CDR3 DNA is TGTGCCAGCAGCCCCAGACAGGGAATTACTTCATCACCCCTCCACTTT. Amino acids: CASSPRQGITSSPLHF.

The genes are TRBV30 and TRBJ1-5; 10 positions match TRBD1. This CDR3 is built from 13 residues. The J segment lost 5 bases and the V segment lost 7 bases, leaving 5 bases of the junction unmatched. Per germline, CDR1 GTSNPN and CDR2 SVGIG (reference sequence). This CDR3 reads CALGQGTHQPQHF. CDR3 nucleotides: TGTGCCTTGGGACAGGGGACCCATCAGCCCCAGCATTTT.

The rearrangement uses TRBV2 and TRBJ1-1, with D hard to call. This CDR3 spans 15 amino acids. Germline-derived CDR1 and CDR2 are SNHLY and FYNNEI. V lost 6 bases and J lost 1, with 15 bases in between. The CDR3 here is CASSAAPLKNTEAFF. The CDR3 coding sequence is TGTGCCAGCAGCGCTGCACCGCTAAAGAACACTGAAGCTTTCTTT.

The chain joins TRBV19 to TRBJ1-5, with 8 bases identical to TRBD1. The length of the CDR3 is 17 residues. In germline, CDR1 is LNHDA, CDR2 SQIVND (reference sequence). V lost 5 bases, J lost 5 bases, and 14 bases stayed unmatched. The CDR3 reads CASSPGLRTGKYQPQHF. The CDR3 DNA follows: TGTGCCAGTAGTCCGGGTCTGAGGACAGGGAAGTATCAGCCCCAGCATTTT.

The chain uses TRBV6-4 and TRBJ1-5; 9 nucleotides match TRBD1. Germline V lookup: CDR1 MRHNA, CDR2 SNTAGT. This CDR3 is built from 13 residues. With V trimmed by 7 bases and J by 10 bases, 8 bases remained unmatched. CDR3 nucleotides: TGTGCCAGCACCAGGGACAGGGCAGGCCCCCAGCATTTT. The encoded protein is CASTRDRAGPQHF.